Listed below are T cell receptor beta chains from one sample, sequenced in a study of OX40 agonist ivuxolimab in advanced cancers. Clones were read by immunoSEQ multiplex PCR, and TCRdb kept only the in-frame ones, dropping some. The repertoire holds roughly 48,000 clones, with over 60% as singletons. The sample was CD4+ or CD8+ T cells sorted from blood, taken in a trial of the OX40 agonist ivuxolimab. The receptors shown here come from an adult with an advanced solid tumor such as melanoma, head and neck, liver or kidney cancer. Each CDR3 is given with its conserved first and last residue. A D gene is named only where the DNA matches it firmly. A clone size is listed for some rows: how often the clone was seen (once, few, many), or a class if it is expanded.

TRBD1,TRBV2,once,TRBJ1-2,CASNVAQGSFYGYTF,TGTGCCAGCAATGTGGCACAGGGGTCCTTCTATGGCTACACCTTC
.,TRBV10-3,once,TRBJ1-6,CAISETGNSPLHF,TGTGCCATCAGTGAGACAGGGAATTCACCCCTCCACTTT
.,TRBV5-5,.,TRBJ2-2,CASSSRGGADTGELFF,TGTGCCAGCAGCTCTCGCGGAGGGGCGGACACCGGGGAGCTGTTTTTT
.,TRBV7-9,.,TRBJ1-4,CASSLDTNEKLFF,TGTGCCAGCAGCCTGGACACTAATGAAAAACTGTTTTTT
.,TRBV5-6,.,TRBJ2-1,CASSLDRGSISYNEQFF,TGTGCCAGCAGCTTGGATCGGGGGTCAATCTCCTACAATGAGCAGTTCTTC
TRBD2,TRBV5-1,.,TRBJ2-3,CASSALAGGRTDTQYF,TGCGCCAGCAGCGCCTTAGCGGGAGGTAGGACAGATACGCAGTATTTT
TRBD2,TRBV5-4,.,TRBJ2-1,CASSGSGLAVDNEQFF,TGTGCCAGCAGCGGCTCGGGACTAGCGGTAGACAATGAGCAGTTCTTC
.,TRBV14,.,TRBJ2-7,CASSLHSGEQYF,TGTGCCAGCAGCCTACATAGCGGAGAGCAGTACTTC
TRBD2,TRBV18,.,TRBJ2-7,CASSPPVGGTKYEQYF,TGTGCCAGCTCACCTCCCGTCGGGGGGACTAAGTACGAGCAGTACTTC
.,TRBV5-1,once,TRBJ2-3,CASSQYLSYGADTQYF,TGCGCCAGCAGCCAATACCTATCGTACGGGGCAGATACGCAGTATTTT
TRBD2,TRBV10-1,once,TRBJ2-1,CASGLLAGRYNEQFF,TGCGCCAGCGGTTTACTAGCGGGAAGATACAATGAGCAGTTCTTC